This T cell receptor beta chain was captured by sequencing in a study of T cell responses to AZD1222 COVID-19 vaccine. Study observations and caveats: Reportedly, close to half of spike-specific TCRs are directed against unmutated variant regions. Without day 14 samples, only post-peak T cell repertoires were studied.

Generated by immunoSEQ multiplex PCR, the TCRdb table keeps only in-frame clones and is missing some. The table records under 95,000 clones, 87% of them present only once. Of note for this clone: Its antigen is currently unknown.

Germline lookup yields CDR1 LNHDA and CDR2 SQIVND (reference sequence). With 6 bases clipped from V and 2 bases from J, the junction kept 4 bases outside the gene matches. This CDR3 has 15 residues. The rearrangement uses TRBV19 and TRBJ1-4; 9 bases map to TRBD1. The receptor comes from an adult who received the AZD1222 COVID-19 vaccine. The input for sequencing was peripheral blood, taken 28 days after the second AZD1222 dose. Here the CDR3 reads CASRDRGFTNEKLFF. The DNA for the CDR3 is TGTGCCAGTAGGGACAGGGGATTTACTAATGAAAAACTGTTTTTT.